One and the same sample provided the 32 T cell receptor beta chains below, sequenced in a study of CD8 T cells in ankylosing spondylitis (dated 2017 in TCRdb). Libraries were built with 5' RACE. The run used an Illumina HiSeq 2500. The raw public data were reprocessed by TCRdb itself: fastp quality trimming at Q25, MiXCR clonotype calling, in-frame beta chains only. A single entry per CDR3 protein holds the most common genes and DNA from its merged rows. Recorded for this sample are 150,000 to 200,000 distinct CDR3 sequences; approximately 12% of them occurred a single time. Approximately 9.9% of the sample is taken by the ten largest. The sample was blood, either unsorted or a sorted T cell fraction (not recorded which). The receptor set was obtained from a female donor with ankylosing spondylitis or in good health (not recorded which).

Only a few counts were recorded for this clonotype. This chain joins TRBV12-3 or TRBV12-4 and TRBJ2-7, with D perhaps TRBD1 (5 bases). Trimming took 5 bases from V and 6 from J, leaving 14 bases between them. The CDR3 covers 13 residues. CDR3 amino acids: CASSPQGVGEQYF. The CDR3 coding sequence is TGTGCCAGCAGTCCTCAAGGGGTCGGCGAGCAGTACTTC.

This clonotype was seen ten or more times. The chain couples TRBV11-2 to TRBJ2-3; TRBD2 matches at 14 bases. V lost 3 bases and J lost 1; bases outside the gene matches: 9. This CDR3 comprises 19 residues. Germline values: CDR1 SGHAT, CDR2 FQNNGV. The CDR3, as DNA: TGTGCCAGCAGCTTTACGGGACTAGCGGGAGTCGGGGGCACAGATACGCAGTATTTT. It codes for CASSFTGLAGVGGTDTQYF. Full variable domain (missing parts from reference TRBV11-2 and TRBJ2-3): EAGVAQSPRYKIIEKRQSVAFWCNPISGHATLYWYQQILGQGPKLLIQFQNNGVVDDSQLPKDRFSAERLKGVDSTLKIQPAKLEDSAVYLCASSFTGLAGVGGTDTQYFGPGTRLTVL.

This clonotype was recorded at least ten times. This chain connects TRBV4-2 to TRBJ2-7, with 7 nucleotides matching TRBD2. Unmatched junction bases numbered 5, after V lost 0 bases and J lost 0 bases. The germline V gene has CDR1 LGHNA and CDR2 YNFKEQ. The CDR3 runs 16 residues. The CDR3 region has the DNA TGTGCCAGCAGCCAAGATCCGGGCGGGAGCTCCTACGAGCAGTACTTC. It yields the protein CASSQDPGGSSYEQYF.

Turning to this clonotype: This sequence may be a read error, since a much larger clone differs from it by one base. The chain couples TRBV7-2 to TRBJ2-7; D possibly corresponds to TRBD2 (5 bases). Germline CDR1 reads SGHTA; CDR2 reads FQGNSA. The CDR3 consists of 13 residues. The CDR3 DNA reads TGTGCCAGCAGCCTAGGACCCATCGGGGAGCGGTACTTC. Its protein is CASSLGPIGERYF.

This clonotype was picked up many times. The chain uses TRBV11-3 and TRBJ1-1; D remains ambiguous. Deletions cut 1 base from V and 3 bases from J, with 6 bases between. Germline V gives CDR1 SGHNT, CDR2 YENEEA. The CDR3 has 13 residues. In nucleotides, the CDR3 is TGTGCCAGCAGCTTAGGATTGGACACTGAAGCTTTCTTT. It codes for CASSLGLDTEAFF.

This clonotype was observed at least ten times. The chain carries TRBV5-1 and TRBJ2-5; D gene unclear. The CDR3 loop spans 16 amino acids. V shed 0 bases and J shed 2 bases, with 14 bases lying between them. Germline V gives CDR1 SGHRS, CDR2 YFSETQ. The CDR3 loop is CASSLVTGSGQETQYF. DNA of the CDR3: TGCGCCAGCAGCTTGGTCACTGGGTCGGGTCAAGAGACCCAGTACTTC.

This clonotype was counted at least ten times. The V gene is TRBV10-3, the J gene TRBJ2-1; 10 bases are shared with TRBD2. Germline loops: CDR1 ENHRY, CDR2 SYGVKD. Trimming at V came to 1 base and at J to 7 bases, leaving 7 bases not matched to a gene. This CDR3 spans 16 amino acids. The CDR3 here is CAISELASGRSNEQFF. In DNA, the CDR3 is TGTGCCATCAGTGAGTTAGCTAGCGGGAGATCGAATGAGCAGTTCTTC.

CDR3 nucleotides: TGTGCCAGCAGCTGGACCGGGACAGTTTACGAGCAGTACTTC. Residues: CASSWTGTVYEQYF. The chain employs TRBV7-8 and TRBJ2-7, with TRBD1 matching 7 bases. Per the germline V gene, CDR1 is SGHVS and CDR2 is FQNEAQ. V dropped 4 bases and J dropped 4; count of bases not matched to a gene: 7. The CDR3 consists of 14 residues. The variable domain in full, completed from reference TRBV7-8 and TRBJ2-7, reads GAGVSQSPRYKVAKRGQDVALRCDPISGHVSLFWYQQALGQGPEFLTYFQNEAQLDKSGLPSDRFFAERPEGSVSTLKIQRTQQEDSAVYLCASSWTGTVYEQYFGPGTRLTVT.

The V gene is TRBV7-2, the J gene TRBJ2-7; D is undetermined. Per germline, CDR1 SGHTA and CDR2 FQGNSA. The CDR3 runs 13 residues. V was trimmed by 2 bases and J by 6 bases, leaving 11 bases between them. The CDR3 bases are TGTGCCAGCAGCTTAAAAAGGTCCGTCGAGCAGTACTTC. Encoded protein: CASSLKRSVEQYF.

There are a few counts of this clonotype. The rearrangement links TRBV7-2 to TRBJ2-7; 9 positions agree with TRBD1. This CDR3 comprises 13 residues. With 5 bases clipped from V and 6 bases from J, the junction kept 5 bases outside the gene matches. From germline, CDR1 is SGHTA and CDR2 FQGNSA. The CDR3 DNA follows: TGTGCCAGCAGCGTTAGGACAGGGGCCGAGCAGTACTTC. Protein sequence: CASSVRTGAEQYF. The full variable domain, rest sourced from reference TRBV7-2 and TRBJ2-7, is GAGVSQSPSNKVTEKGKDVELRCDPISGHTALYWYRQSLGQGLEFLIYFQGNSAPDKSGLPSDRFSAERTGGSVSTLTIQRTQQEDSAVYLCASSVRTGAEQYFGPGTRLTVT.

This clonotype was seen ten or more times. CDR3 amino acids: CASSLGSSNIQYF. CDR3 sequence (DNA): TGTGCCAGCAGTTTGGGCAGCTCAAACATTCAGTACTTC. The chain uses TRBV12-3 or TRBV12-4 and TRBJ2-4; D unclear. The CDR3 has 13 residues. The V end was cut by 3 bases, the J end by 6 bases, with 9 bases between.

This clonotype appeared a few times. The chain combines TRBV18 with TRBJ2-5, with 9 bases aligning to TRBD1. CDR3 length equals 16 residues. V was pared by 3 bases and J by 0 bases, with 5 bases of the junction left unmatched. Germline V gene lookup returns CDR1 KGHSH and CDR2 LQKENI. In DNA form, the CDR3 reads TGTGCCAGCTCACCCCGGACAGGGGATAACCAAGAGACCCAGTACTTC. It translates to CASSPRTGDNQETQYF.

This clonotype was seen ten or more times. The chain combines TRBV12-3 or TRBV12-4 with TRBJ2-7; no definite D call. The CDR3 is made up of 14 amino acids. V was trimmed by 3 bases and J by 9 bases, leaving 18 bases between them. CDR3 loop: CASSFKALYDRQYF. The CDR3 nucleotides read TGTGCCAGCAGTTTCAAAGCTCTTTACGATAGGCAGTACTTC.

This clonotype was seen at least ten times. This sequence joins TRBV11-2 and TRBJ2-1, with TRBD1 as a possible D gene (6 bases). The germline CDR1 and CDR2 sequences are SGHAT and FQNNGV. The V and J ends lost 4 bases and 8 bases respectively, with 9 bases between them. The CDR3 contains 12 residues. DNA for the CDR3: TGTGCCAGCAGCTACAGGGCTGATGAGCAGTTCTTC. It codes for CASSYRADEQFF.

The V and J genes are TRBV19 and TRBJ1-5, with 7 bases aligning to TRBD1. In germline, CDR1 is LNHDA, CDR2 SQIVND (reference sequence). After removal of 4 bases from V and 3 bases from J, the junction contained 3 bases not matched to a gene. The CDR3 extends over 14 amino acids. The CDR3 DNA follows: TGTGCCAGTAGTACCGACAGGGCCAATCAGCCCCAGCATTTT. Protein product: CASSTDRANQPQHF. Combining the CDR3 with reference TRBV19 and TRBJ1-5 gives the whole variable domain DGGITQSPKYLFRKEGQNVTLSCEQNLNHDAMYWYRQDPGQGLRLIYYSQIVNDFQKGDIAEGYSVSREKKESFPLTVTSAQKNPTAFYLCASSTDRANQPQHFGDGTRLSIL.

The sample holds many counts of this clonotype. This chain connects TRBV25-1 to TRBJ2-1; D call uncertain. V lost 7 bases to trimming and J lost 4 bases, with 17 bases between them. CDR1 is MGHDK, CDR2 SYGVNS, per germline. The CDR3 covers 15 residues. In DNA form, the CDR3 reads TGTGCCAGCATTCCAACCCAGCCCCCATACAATGAGCAGTTCTTC. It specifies CASIPTQPPYNEQFF.

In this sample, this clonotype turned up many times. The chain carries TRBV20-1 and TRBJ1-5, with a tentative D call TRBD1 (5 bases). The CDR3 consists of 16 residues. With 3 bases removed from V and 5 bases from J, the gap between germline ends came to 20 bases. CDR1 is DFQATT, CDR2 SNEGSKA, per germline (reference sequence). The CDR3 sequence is CSASPGARVRDQPQHF. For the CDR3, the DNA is TGCAGTGCTAGCCCCGGGGCCAGGGTGAGGGATCAGCCCCAGCATTTT.

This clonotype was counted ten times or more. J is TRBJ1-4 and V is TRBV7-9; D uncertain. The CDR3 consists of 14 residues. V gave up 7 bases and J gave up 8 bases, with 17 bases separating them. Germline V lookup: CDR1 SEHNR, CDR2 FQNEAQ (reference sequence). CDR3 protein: CASTWTPQQEKLFF. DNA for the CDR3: TGTGCCAGCACCTGGACCCCCCAGCAGGAAAAACTGTTTTTT.

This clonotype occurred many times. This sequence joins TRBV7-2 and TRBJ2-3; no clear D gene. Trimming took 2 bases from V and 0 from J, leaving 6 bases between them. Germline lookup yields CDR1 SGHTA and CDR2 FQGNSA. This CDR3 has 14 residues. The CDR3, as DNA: TGTGCCAGCAGCTTAACCTCTAGCACAGATACGCAGTATTTT. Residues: CASSLTSSTDTQYF.

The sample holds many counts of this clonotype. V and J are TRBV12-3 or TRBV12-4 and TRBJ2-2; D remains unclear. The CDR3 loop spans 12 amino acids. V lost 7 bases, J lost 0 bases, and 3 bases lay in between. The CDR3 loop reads CASKTNTGELFF. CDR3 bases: TGTGCCAGCAAGACGAACACCGGGGAGCTGTTTTTT.

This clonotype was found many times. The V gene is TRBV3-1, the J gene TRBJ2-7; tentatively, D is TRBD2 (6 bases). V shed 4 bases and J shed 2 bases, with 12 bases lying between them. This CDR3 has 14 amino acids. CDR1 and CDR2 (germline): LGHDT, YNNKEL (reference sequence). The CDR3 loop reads CASSPASGAYEQYF. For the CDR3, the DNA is TGTGCCAGCAGCCCGGCCTCGGGGGCCTACGAGCAGTACTTC.

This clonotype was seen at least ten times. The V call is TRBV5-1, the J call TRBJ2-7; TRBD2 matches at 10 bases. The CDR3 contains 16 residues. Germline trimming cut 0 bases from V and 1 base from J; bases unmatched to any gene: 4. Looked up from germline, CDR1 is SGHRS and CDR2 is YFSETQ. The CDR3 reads CASSLALAGGSYEQYF. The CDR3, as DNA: TGCGCCAGCAGCTTGGCCTTAGCGGGAGGATCCTACGAGCAGTACTTC.

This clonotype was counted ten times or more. CDR3 coding DNA: TGCAGTGCCCCCCGGCAGGAAAGCTATGGCTACACCTTC. It specifies CSAPRQESYGYTF. The V and J genes are TRBV20-1 and TRBJ1-2, with unresolved D. This CDR3 is built from 13 residues. Germline-derived CDR1 and CDR2 are DFQATT and SNEGSKA (reference sequence). Trimming took 6 bases from V and 4 from J, leaving 15 bases between them.

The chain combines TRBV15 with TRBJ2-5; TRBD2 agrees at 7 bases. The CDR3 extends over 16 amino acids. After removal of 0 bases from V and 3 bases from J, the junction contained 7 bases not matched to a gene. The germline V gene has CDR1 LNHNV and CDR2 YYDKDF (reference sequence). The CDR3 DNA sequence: TGTGCCACCAGCAGAGATCCTTCTCGGGAGGAAGAGACCCAGTACTTC. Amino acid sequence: CATSRDPSREEETQYF.

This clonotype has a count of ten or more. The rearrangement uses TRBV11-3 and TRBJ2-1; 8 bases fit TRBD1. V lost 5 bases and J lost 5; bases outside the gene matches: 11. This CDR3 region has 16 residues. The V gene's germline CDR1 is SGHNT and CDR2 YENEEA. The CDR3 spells CASSPRTGGKNNEQFF. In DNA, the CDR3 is TGTGCCAGCAGCCCCCGCACAGGGGGAAAGAACAATGAGCAGTTCTTC.

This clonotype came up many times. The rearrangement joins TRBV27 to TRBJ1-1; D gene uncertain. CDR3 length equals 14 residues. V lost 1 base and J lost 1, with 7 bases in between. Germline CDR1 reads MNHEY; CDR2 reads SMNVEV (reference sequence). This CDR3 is CASSLYSPNTEAFF. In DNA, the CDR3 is TGTGCCAGCAGTTTATATTCCCCGAACACTGAAGCTTTCTTT.

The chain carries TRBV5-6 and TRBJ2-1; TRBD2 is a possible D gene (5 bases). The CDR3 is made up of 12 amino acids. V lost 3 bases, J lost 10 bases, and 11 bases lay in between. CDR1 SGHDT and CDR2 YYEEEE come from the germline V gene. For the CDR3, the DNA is TGTGCCAGCAGCTGGTCAGGCGGGGAGCAGTTCTTC. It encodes CASSWSGGEQFF.

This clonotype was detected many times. The CDR3 bases are TGTGCCAGCAGCCAAGATGCCCTAGGGCTGGGTGAGCGGGAGCTGTTTTTT. The encoded protein is CASSQDALGLGERELFF. The V gene is TRBV4-2, the J gene TRBJ2-2; no clear D gene. The CDR3 runs 17 residues. Trimming removed 0 bases at V and 9 bases at J, with 20 bases between. CDR1 is LGHNA, CDR2 YNFKEQ, per germline.

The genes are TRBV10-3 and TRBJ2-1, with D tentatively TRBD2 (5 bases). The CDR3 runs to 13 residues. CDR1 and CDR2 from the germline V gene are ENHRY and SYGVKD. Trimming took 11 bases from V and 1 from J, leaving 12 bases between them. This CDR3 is CAHGTGSYNEQFF. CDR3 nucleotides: TGTGCCCACGGAACGGGGTCCTACAATGAGCAGTTCTTC.

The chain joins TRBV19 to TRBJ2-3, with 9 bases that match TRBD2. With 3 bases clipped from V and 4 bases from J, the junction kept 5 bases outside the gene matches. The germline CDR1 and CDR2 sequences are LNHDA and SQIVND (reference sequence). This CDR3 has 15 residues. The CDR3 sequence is CASSISGGRADTQYF. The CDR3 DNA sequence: TGTGCCAGTAGTATCTCCGGCGGGAGGGCAGATACGCAGTATTTT.

The CDR3 DNA sequence: TGTGCCAGCAGCTCCCTAGCGGGATATACCAATGAGCAGTTCTTC. Its protein is CASSSLAGYTNEQFF. The chain employs TRBV7-3 and TRBJ2-1, with TRBD2 identical over 9 bases. The CDR3 extends over 15 amino acids. From germline, CDR1 is SGHTA and CDR2 FQGTGA. The junction had 7 bases not matched to a gene; V was cut back by 4 bases and J by 6 bases.

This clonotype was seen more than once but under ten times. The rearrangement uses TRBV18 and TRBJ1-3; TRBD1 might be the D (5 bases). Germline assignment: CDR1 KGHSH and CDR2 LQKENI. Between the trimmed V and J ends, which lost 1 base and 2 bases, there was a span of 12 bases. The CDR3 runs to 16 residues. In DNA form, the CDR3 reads TGTGCCAGCTCACCACAGGGGATAGAGGCTGGAAACACCATATATTTT. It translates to CASSPQGIEAGNTIYF.